The next 15 T cell receptor beta chains were all read from a single sample in a study of blood T cell repertoires in COVID-19. Profiling relied on immunoSEQ multiplex PCR, and the TCRdb table lists in-frame clones only, not all of them. The sample holds approximately 150,000 clones; about nine tenths are singletons and the top ten take 1.5% to 2%. Material for sequencing was peripheral blood. All receptors derive from a human donor in a cohort sampled during active COVID-19.

V gene TRBV7-9 combines with J gene TRBJ1-2; 7 nucleotides align to TRBD1. Germline values: CDR1 SEHNR, CDR2 FQNEAQ (reference sequence). With V trimmed by 0 bases and J by 3 bases, 7 bases remained unmatched. CDR3 length equals 16 residues. The CDR3 sequence is CASSLAGMGQHYGYTF. The CDR3 nucleotides read TGTGCCAGCAGCTTAGCGGGTATGGGACAGCACTATGGCTACACCTTC.

The table lists this clone with a count of one. In DNA, the CDR3 is TGTGCCAGCAGCTTAGGCCCTTGGCAGGGGAAAAGCTCCTATAATTCACCCCTCCACTTT. Translation gives CASSLGPWQGKSSYNSPLHF. The gene calls are TRBV13 and TRBJ1-6; possible D gene TRBD1, 6 bases. Trimming pared 0 bases from V and 0 bases from J, leaving 18 bases between. The CDR3 is 20 amino acids. The germline V gene encodes CDR1 PRHDT and CDR2 FYEKMQ (reference sequence).

The J gene is TRBJ2-5, the V gene TRBV6-6; weak D call: TRBD1 (6 bases). In germline, CDR1 is MNHNY, CDR2 SVGAGI (reference sequence). The CDR3 has 14 residues. Trimming took 1 base from V and 5 from J, leaving 11 bases between them. The CDR3 is CASSYFERGETQYF. The CDR3 DNA reads as TGTGCCAGCAGTTACTTCGAGAGGGGGGAGACCCAGTACTTC.

J is TRBJ2-6 and V is TRBV18; 11 bases align to TRBD2. The CDR3 extends over 18 amino acids. Trimming at V came to 6 bases and at J to 0 bases, leaving 7 bases not matched to a gene. Germline CDR1 reads KGHSH; CDR2 reads LQKENI. This CDR3 is CASSLGTSGYSGANVLTF. The CDR3 DNA sequence: TGTGCCAGCTCCCTCGGGACTAGCGGATACTCTGGGGCCAACGTCCTGACTTTC.

V usage is TRBV20-1 and J usage is TRBJ2-1, with D maybe TRBD1 (5 bases). Germline-derived CDR1 and CDR2 are DFQATT and SNEGSKA (reference sequence). The CDR3 is 11 residues long. The CDR3 DNA reads as TGCAGAGCAGGGAATTGGGATGAGCAGTTCTTC. It translates to CRAGNWDEQFF.

This clone occurred once. The gene calls are TRBV7-9 and TRBJ1-2; D is possibly TRBD1 (6 bases). CDR3 length: 13 amino acids. Germline V gene lookup returns CDR1 SEHNR and CDR2 FQNEAQ (reference sequence). The V end lost 4 bases, the J end lost 7 bases, and 13 bases lay between the germline ends. DNA of the CDR3: TGTGCCAGCAGCTGGGACATCTTGGTTGGCTACACCTTC. Residues: CASSWDILVGYTF.

The chain links TRBV4-3 to TRBJ2-7; 8 nucleotides agree with TRBD1. With 3 bases clipped from V and 4 bases from J, the junction kept 11 bases outside the gene matches. CDR1 and CDR2 from the germline V gene are LGHNA and YSLEER. The CDR3 is 16 amino acids. CDR3: CASSQEGDRGLYEQYF. CDR3 nucleotides: TGCGCCAGCAGCCAGGAAGGTGACAGGGGTTTGTACGAGCAGTACTTC.

The V and J genes are TRBV30 and TRBJ2-5, with D possibly being TRBD2 (6 bases). Trimming removed 5 bases from V and 4 bases from J, with 17 bases in between. The germline gives CDR1 GTSNPN, CDR2 SVGIG (reference sequence). The CDR3 extends over 14 amino acids. CDR3 residues: CAWGPAGTGETQYF. The CDR3 bases are TGTGCCTGGGGACCAGCGGGTACTGGAGAGACCCAGTACTTC.

V gene TRBV3-1 (or the pseudogene TRBV3-2) combines with J gene TRBJ2-4; D is unresolved. With 4 bases removed from V and 8 bases from J, the gap between germline ends came to 15 bases. The CDR3 consists of 14 residues. Germline CDR1 is LGHDT and CDR2 is YNNKEL (reference sequence). DNA of the CDR3: TGTGCCAGCAGCCCCAGCAACGGAGCCGACATTCAGTACTTC. Encoded protein: CASSPSNGADIQYF.

J is TRBJ2-5 and V is TRBV29-1; TRBD2 matches at 11 bases. The V and J ends lost 4 bases and 10 bases, in that order; junction bases with no gene match: 23. Germline CDR1 reads SQVTM; CDR2 reads ANQGSEA. The CDR3 consists of 18 residues. For the CDR3, the DNA is TGCAGCGTTGTTCCTTTGACTAGCGGGGCTTTATCGGGAGCAAGCCAGTACTTC. It is translated as CSVVPLTSGALSGASQYF.

V usage is TRBV7-9 and J usage is TRBJ2-7; perhaps TRBD1 as D (5 bases). Germline CDR1 and CDR2: SEHNR and FQNEAQ (reference sequence). The CDR3 runs 12 residues. Trimming removed 5 bases at V and 7 bases at J, with 12 bases between. CDR3 loop: CASSDSVYEQYF. CDR3 nucleotides: TGTGCCAGCAGCGACAGTGTTTATGAGCAGTACTTC.

V and J are TRBV6-2 or TRBV6-3 and TRBJ2-5; D ambiguous. CDR3 length equals 14 residues. Germline values: CDR1 MNHEY, CDR2 SVGEGT. Trimming removed 0 bases from V and 1 base from J, with 6 bases in between. This CDR3 is CASSYSGSQETQYF. CDR3 coding DNA: TGTGCCAGCAGTTACTCTGGCAGCCAAGAGACCCAGTACTTC.

Comment on this clone: The same CDR3 arises from other DNA sequences in this sample as well. The chain combines TRBV7-3 with TRBJ1-1, with D tentatively TRBD1 (5 bases). V was pared by 2 bases and J by 3 bases, with 7 bases between. CDR1 SGHTA and CDR2 FQGTGA come from the germline V gene. The CDR3 consists of 13 residues. CDR3 in amino acids: CASSLQTDTEAFF. CDR3 in DNA: TGTGCCAGCAGCTTACAGACAGACACTGAAGCTTTCTTT.

On this clone itself: Within the sample, other DNA sequences also encode this same CDR3. The chain employs TRBV7-2 and TRBJ2-3; TRBD1 agrees at 10 bases. The CDR3 contains 14 residues. J gave up 5 bases and V 6 bases, and 5 bases lay outside the gene matches. The V gene's germline CDR1 is SGHTA and CDR2 FQGNSA. CDR3: CASSLDRGQDTQYF. In DNA, the CDR3 is TGTGCCAGCAGTCTCGACAGGGGGCAAGATACGCAGTATTTT.

The J gene is TRBJ2-5, the V gene TRBV5-1; D is possibly TRBD1 (7 bases). Germline lookup yields CDR1 SGHRS and CDR2 YFSETQ. This CDR3 is built from 18 residues. The ends were cut back, 4 bases at V and 5 bases at J, with 27 bases in the middle. CDR3 protein: CASSRGQGLTGTAETQYF. In DNA form, the CDR3 reads TGCGCCAGCAGCCGGGGGCAGGGCTTGACAGGGACCGCGGAGACCCAGTACTTC.